This T cell receptor (beta chain) was observed in a study of blood T cell repertoires in COVID-19. Study as a whole: Spain, Italy and the United States supplied samples that represented acute and convalescent COVID-19.

Original processing methods: Nucleated cell number was recorded as an estimate derived from reference gene primer amplification. The assay was immunoSEQ multiplex PCR, and TCRdb's table has in-frame clones only and misses some. V and J calls and clone size follow that table, whereas D and trimming were derived from the DNA. The table shows 80,000 or so clones, with roughly 82% occurring only once. After removal of 4 bases from V and 3 bases from J, the junction contained 3 bases not matched to a gene. The CDR3 loop spans 13 amino acids. From germline, CDR1 is SGHAT and CDR2 FQNNGV. The sequencing input was peripheral blood. The V and J genes are TRBV11-2 and TRBJ2-7, with 7 positions matching TRBD1. The sequence was collected from a human donor in a cohort sampled during active COVID-19. The CDR3 here is CASSYGQVYEQYF. CDR3 bases: TGTGCCAGCAGCTATGGACAGGTCTACGAGCAGTACTTC.